This T cell receptor (beta chain) derives from a study of blood T cell repertoires in COVID-19. Overall study: PBMCs, B-cell-depleted T cells, or T cells provided the cDNA or gDNA that made up the material.

This clone was counted between two and nine times. Original methodology: Estimation of nucleated cell counts was performed using reference gene primer amplification. Generated by immunoSEQ multiplex PCR, the TCRdb table keeps only in-frame clones and is missing some. The V and J calls and clone size are taken from that table; D and trimming were inferred from the DNA. The sample contains more than 40,000 clones, 65% to 90% of which appear only once. This CDR3 is 16 amino acids long. The germline CDR1 and CDR2 sequences are SGHAT and FQNNGV. V was trimmed by 0 bases and J by 10 bases, leaving 16 bases between them.

The sample taken for sequencing was peripheral blood. V and J are TRBV11-2 and TRBJ1-6; D is uncertain. This clonotype was sampled from a woman aged 80 or older with acute or convalescent COVID-19. The chain's CDR3 is CASSLEISAGRSPLHF. The CDR3 bases are TGTGCCAGCAGCTTAGAGATATCGGCAGGCAGGTCACCCCTCCACTTT.